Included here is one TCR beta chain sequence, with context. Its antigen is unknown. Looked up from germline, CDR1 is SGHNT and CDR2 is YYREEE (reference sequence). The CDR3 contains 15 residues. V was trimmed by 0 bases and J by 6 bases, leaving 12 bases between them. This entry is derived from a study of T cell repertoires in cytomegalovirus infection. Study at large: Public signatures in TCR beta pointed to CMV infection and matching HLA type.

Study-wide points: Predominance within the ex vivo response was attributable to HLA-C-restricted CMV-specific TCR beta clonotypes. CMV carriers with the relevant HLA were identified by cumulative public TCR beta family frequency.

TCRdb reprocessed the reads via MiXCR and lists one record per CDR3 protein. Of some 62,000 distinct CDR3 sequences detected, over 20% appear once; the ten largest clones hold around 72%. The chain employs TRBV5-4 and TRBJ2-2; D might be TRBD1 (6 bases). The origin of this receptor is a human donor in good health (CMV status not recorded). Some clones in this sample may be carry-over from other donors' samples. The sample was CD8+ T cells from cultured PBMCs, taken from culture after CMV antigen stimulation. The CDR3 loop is CASSLGTVLSGELFF. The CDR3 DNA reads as TGTGCCAGCAGCTTGGGGACAGTTCTATCCGGGGAGCTGTTTTTT. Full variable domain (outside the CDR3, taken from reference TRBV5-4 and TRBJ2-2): ETGVTQSPTHLIKTRGQQVTLRCSSQSGHNTVSWYQQALGQGPQFIFQYYREEENGRGNFPPRFSGLQFPNYSSELNVNALELDDSALYLCASSLGTVLSGELFFGEGSRLTVL.